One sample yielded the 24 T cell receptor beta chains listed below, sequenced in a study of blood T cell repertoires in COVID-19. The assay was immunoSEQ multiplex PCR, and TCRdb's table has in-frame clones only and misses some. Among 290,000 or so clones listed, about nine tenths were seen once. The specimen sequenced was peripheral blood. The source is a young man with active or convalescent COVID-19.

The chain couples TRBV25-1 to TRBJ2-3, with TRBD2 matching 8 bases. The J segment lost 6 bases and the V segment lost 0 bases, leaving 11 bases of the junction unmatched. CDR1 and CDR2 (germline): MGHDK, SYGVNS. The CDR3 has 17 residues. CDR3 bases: TGTGCCAGCAGTGAATATGGTGGTAGCGGGGTATCGGATACGCAGTATTTT. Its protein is CASSEYGGSGVSDTQYF.

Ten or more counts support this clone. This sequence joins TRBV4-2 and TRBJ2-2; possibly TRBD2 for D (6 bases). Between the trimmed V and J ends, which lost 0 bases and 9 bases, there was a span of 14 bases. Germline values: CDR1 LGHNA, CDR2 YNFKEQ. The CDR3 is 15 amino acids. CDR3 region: CASSQDVREGRELFF. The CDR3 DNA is TGTGCCAGCAGCCAAGATGTGCGGGAAGGGCGGGAGCTGTTTTTT.

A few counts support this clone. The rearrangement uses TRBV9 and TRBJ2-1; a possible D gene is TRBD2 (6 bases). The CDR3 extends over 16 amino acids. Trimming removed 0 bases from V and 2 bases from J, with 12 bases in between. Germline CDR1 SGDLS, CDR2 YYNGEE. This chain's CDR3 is CASSVEGTLAYNEQFF. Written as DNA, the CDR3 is TGTGCCAGCAGCGTAGAAGGGACTCTAGCCTACAATGAGCAGTTCTTC.

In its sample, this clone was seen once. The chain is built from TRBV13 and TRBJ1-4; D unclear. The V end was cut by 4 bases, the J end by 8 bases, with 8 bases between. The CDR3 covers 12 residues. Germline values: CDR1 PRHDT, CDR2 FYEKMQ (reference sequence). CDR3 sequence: CASSSDTEKLFF. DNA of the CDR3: TGTGCCAGCAGCTCTGACACAGAAAAACTGTTTTTT.

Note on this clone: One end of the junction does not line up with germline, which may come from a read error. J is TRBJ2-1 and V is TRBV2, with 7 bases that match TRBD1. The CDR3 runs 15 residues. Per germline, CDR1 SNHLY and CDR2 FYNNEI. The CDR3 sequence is CASSEGVKGANEQFF. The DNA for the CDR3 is TGTGCCAGCAGCGAAGGGGTAAAGGGGGCCAATGAGCAGTTCTTC.

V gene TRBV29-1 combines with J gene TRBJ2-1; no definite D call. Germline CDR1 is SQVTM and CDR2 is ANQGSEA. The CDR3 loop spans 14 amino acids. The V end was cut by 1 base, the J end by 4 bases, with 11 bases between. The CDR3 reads CSVEGVSVYNEQFF. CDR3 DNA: TGCAGCGTTGAAGGGGTCAGCGTATACAATGAGCAGTTCTTC.

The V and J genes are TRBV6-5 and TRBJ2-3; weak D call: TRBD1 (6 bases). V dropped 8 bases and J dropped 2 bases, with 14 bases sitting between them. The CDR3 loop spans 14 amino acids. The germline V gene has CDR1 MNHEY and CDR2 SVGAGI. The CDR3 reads CASGGGHNTDTQYF. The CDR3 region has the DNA TGTGCCAGCGGGGGCGGGCACAACACAGATACGCAGTATTTT.

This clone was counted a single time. The CDR3 protein is CASSFRQGSVNEQFF. In DNA, the CDR3 is TGTGCCAGCAGCTTCAGACAGGGCTCGGTAAATGAGCAGTTCTTC. The rearrangement uses TRBV11-3 and TRBJ2-1; TRBD1 aligns across 7 bases. V was pared by 3 bases and J by 7 bases, with 9 bases of the junction left unmatched. The CDR3 length is 15 residues. Germline CDR1 and CDR2: SGHNT and YENEEA.

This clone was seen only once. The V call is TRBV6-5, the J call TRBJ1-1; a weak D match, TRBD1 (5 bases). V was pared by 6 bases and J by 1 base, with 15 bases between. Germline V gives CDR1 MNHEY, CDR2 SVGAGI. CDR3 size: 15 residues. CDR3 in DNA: TGTGCCAGCAGAATGTCACGCGGGGGGAACACTGAAGCTTTCTTT. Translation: CASRMSRGGNTEAFF.

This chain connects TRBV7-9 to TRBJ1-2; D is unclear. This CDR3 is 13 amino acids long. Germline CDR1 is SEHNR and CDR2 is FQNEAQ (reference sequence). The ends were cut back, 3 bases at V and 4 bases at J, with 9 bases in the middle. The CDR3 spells CASSLSRGYGYTF. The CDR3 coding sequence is TGTGCCAGCAGCTTGTCTAGAGGCTATGGCTACACCTTC. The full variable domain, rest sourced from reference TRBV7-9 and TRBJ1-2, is DTGVSQNPRHKITKRGQNVTFRCDPISEHNRLYWYRQTLGQGPEFLTYFQNEAQLEKSRLLSDRFSAERPKGSFSTLEIQRTEQGDSAMYLCASSLSRGYGYTFGSGTRLTVV.

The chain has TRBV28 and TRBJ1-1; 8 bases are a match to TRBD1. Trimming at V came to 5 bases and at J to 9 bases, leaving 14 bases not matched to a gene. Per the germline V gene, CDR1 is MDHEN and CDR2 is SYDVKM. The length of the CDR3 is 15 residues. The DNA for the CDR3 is TGTGCCAGCAGTCTCCTCAGGACAGGGCAAAAGAAAGCTTTCTTT. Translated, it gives CASSLLRTGQKKAFF.

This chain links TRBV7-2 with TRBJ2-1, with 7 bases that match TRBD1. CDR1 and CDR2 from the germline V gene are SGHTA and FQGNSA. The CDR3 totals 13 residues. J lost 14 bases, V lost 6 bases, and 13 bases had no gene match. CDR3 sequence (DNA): TGTGCCAGCAGTCCGAACAGGGGCCTCGGCGAGTTCTTC. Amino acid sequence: CASSPNRGLGEFF.

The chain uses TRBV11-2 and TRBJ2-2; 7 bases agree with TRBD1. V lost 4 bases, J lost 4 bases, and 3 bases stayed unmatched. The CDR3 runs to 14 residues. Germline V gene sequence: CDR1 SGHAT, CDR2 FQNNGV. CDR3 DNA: TGTGCCAGCAGCTGGGGGACAGCCACCGGGGAGCTGTTTTTT. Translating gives CASSWGTATGELFF.

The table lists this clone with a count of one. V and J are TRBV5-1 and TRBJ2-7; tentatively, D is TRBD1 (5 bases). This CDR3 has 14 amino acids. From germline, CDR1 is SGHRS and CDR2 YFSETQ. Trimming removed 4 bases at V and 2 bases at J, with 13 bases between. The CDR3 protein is CASSLRTRPYEQYF. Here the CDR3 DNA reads TGCGCCAGCAGCCTTCGGACACGGCCCTACGAGCAGTACTTC.

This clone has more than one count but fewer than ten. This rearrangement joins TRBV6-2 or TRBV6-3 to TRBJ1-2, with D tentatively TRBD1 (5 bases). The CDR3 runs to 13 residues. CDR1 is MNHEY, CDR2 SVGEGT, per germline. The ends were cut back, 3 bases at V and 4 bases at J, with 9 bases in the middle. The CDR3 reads CASSYQGFYGYTF. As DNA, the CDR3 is TGTGCCAGCAGTTATCAGGGCTTCTATGGCTACACCTTC.

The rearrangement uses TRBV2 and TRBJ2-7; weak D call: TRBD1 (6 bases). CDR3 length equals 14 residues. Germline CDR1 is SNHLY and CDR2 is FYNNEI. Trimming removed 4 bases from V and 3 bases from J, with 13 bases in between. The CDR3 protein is CASSGQAKNYEQYF. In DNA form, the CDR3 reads TGTGCCAGCAGTGGACAGGCTAAAAACTACGAGCAGTACTTC.

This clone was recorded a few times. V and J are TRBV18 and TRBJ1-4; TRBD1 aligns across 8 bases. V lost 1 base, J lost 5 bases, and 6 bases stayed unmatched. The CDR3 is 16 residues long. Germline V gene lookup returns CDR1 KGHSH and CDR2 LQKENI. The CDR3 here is CASSPQGQGLNEKLFF. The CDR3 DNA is TGTGCCAGCTCACCACAAGGACAGGGCCTGAATGAAAAACTGTTTTTT.

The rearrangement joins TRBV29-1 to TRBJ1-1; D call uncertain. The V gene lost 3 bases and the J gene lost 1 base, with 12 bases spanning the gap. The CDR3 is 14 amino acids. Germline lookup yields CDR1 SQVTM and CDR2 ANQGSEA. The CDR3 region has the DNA TGCAGCGTTGACTGGGGTGCGGGGAACACTGAAGCTTTCTTT. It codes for CSVDWGAGNTEAFF.

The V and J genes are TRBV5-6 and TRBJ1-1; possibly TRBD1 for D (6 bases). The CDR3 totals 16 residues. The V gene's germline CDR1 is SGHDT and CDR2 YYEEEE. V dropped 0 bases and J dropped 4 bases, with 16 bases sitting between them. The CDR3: CASSLGVSQGFTEAFF. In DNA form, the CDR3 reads TGTGCCAGCAGCTTGGGTGTTTCGCAGGGGTTCACTGAAGCTTTCTTT.

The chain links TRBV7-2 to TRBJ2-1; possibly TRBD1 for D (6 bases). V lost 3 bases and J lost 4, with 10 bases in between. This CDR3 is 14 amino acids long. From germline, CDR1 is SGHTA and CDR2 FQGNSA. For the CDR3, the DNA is TGTGCCAGCAGCTTGAGGACAGTATACAATGAGCAGTTCTTC. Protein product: CASSLRTVYNEQFF.

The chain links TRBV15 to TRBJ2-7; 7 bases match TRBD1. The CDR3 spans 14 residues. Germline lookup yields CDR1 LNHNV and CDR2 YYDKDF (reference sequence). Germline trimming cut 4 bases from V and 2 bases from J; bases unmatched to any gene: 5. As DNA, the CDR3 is TGTGCCACCAGCAAGACAGGGCCAACCTACGAGCAGTACTTC. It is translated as CATSKTGPTYEQYF.

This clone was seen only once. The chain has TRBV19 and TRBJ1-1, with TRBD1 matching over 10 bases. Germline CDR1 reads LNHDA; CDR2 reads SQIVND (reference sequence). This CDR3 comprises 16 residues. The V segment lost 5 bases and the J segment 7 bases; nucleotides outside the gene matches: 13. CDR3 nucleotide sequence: TGTGCCAGTAGTTTCCGACAGGGGGCCAAAAGAGGTGAAGCTTTCTTT. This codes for CASSFRQGAKRGEAFF.

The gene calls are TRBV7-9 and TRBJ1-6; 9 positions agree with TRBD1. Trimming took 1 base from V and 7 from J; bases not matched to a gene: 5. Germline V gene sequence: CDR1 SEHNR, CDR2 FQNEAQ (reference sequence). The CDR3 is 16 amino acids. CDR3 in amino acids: CASSLEGQGGNSPLHF. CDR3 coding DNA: TGTGCCAGCAGCTTAGAGGGACAGGGTGGGAATTCACCCCTCCACTTT.

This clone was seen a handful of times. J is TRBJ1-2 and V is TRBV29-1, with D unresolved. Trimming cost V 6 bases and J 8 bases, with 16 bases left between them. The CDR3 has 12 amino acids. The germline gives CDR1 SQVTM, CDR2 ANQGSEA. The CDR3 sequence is CSVMTENRGYTF. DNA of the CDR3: TGCAGCGTCATGACGGAGAATCGGGGCTACACCTTC.